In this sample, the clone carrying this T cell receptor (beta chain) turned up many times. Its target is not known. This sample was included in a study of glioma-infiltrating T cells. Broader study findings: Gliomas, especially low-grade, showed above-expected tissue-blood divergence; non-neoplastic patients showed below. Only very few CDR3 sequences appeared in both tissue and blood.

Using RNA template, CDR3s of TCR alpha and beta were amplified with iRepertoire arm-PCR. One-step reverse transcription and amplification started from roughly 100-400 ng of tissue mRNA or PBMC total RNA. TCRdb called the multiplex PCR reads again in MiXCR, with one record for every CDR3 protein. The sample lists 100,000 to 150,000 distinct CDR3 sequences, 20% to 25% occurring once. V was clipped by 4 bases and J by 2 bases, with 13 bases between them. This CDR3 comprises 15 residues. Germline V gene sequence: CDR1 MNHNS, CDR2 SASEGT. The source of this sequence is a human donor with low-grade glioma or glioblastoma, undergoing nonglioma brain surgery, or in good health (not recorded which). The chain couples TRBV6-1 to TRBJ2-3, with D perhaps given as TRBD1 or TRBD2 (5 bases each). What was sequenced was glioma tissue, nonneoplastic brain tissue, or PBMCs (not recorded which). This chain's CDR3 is CASSVVGPSTDTQYF. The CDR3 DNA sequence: TGTGCCAGCAGTGTAGTGGGACCTTCCACAGATACGCAGTATTTT.